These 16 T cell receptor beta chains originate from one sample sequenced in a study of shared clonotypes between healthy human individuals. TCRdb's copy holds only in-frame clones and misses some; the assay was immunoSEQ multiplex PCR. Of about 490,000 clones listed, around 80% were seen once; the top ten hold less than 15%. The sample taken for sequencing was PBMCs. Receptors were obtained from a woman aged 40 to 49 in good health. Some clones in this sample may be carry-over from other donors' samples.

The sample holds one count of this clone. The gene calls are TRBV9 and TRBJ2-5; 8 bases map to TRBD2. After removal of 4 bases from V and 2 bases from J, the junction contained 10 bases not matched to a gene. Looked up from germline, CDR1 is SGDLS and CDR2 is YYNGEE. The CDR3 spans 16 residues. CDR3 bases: TGTGCCAGCAGCCGTTCAGCGGGAGCCCTACAAGAGACCCAGTACTTC. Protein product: CASSRSAGALQETQYF. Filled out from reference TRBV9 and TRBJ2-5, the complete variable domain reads DSGVTQTPKHLITATGQRVTLRCSPRSGDLSVYWYQQSLDQGLQFLIQYYNGEERAKGNILERFSAQQFPDLHSELNLSSLELGDSALYFCASSRSAGALQETQYFGPGTRLLVL.

The CDR3 region is CASSLYGTSASSQYF. DNA for the CDR3: TGTGCCAGCAGCTTATACGGGACTAGCGCGAGCTCCCAGTACTTC. The chain links TRBV7-3 to TRBJ2-5; TRBD2 agrees at 10 bases. The CDR3 runs to 15 residues. With 2 bases clipped from V and 9 bases from J, the junction kept 9 bases outside the gene matches. Germline lookup yields CDR1 SGHTA and CDR2 FQGTGA.

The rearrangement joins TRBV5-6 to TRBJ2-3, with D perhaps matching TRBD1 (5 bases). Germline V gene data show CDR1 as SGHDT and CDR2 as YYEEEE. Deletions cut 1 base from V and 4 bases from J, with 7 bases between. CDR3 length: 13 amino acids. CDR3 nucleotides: TGTGCCAGCAGCTTGCAGGGTCCAGATACGCAGTATTTT. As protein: CASSLQGPDTQYF.

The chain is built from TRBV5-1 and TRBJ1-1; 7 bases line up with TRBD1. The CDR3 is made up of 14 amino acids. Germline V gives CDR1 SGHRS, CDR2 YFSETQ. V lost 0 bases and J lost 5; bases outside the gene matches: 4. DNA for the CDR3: TGCGCCAGCAGCTTGGCGACAGGGTTAACTGAAGCTTTCTTT. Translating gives CASSLATGLTEAFF.

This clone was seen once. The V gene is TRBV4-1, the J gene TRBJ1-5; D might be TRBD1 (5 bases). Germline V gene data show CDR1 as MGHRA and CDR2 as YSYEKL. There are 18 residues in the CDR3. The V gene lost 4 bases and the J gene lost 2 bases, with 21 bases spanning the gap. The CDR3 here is CASSLGRIGTLGNQPQHF. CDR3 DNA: TGCGCCAGCAGCCTTGGCAGAATAGGGACCTTGGGCAATCAGCCCCAGCATTTT.

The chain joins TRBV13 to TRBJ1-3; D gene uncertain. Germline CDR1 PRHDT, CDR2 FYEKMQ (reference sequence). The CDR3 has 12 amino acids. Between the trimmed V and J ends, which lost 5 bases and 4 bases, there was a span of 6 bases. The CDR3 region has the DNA TGTGCCAGCAGCCAAACGGGAAACACCATATATTTT. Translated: CASSQTGNTIYF.

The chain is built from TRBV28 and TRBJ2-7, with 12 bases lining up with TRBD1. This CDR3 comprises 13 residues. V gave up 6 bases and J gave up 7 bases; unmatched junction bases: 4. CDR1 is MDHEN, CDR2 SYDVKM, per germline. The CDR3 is CASRGTGGQEQYF. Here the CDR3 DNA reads TGTGCCAGCAGAGGGACAGGGGGCCAAGAGCAGTACTTC.

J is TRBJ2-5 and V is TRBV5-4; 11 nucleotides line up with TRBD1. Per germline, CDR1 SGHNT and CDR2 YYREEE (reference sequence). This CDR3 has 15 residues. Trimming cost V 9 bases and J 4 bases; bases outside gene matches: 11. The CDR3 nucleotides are TGTGCCACCGTCACGCGGGACAGGGGGAGAGAGACCCAGTACTTC. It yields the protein CATVTRDRGRETQYF.

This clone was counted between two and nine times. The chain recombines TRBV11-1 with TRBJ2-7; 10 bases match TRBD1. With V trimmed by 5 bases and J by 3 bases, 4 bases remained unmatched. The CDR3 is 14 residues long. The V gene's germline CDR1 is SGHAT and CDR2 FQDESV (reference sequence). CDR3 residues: CASSQDRGGYEQYF. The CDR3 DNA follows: TGTGCCAGCAGCCAGGACAGGGGGGGCTACGAGCAGTACTTC.

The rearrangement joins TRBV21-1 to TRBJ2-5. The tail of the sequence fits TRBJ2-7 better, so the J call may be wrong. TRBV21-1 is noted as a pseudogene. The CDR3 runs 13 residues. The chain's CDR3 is CASTVQPMPEQYF. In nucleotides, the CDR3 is TGTGCCAGCACGGTCCAGCCCATGCCCGAGCAGTACTTC.

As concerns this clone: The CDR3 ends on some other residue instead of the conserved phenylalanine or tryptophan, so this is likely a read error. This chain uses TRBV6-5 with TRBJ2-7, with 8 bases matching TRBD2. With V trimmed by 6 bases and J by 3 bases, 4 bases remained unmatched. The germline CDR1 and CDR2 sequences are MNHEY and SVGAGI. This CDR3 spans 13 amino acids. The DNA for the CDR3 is TGTGCCAGCAGCCGGGGGGGGTTCTACGAGCAGTACCTC. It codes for CASSRGGFYEQYL.

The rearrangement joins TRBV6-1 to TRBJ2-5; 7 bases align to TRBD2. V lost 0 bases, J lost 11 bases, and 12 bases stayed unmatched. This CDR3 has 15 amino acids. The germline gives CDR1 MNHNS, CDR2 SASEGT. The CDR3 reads CASSEAAGTNREQYF. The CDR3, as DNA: TGTGCCAGCAGTGAAGCAGCCGGGACTAATAGGGAGCAGTACTTC.

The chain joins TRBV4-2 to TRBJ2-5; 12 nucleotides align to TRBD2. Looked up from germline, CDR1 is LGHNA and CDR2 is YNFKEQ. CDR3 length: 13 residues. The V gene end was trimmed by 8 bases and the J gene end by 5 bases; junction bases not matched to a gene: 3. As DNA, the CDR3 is TGTGCCAGCCGACTAGCGGGAGTGGAGACCCAGTACTTC. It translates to CASRLAGVETQYF.

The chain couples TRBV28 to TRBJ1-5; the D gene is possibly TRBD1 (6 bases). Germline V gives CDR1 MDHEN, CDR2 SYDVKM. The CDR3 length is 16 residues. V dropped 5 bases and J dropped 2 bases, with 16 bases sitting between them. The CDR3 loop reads CASSPSVAGGNQPQHF. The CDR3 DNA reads TGTGCCAGCAGTCCGTCCGTGGCAGGGGGCAATCAGCCCCAGCATTTT.

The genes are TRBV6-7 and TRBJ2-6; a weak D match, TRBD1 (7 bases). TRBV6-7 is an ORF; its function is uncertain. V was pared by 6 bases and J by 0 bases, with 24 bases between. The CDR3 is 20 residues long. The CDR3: CASRYEQGTLPNSGANVLTF. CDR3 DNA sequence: TGTGCCAGCAGATACGAACAGGGGACTTTGCCCAACTCTGGGGCCAACGTCCTGACTTTC.

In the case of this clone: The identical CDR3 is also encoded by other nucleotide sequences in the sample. Here the CDR3 reads CAWSGTANSPLHF. Here the CDR3 DNA reads TGTGCCTGGAGTGGGACAGCAAATTCACCCCTCCACTTT. This chain joins TRBV30 and TRBJ1-6; D possibly corresponds to TRBD1 (6 bases). The CDR3 length is 13 residues. Germline CDR1 and CDR2: GTSNPN and SVGIG (reference sequence). Trimming shortened V by 1 base and J by 7 bases, and 8 bases separated the two germline ends. Full variable domain (remainder filled in from reference TRBV30 and TRBJ1-6): SQTIHQWPATLVQPVGSPLSLECTVEGTSNPNLYWYRQAAGRGLQLLFYSVGIGQISSEVPQNLSASRPQDRQFILSSKKLLLSDSGFYLCAWSGTANSPLHFGNGTRLTVT.